A single sample is the source of the 9 T cell receptor beta chains below, sequenced in a study of OX40 agonist ivuxolimab in advanced cancers. Clones were read by immunoSEQ multiplex PCR, and TCRdb kept only the in-frame ones, dropping some. The sample lists over 60,000 clones, less than 85% occurring once. The material sequenced was CD4+ or CD8+ T cells sorted from blood, taken in a trial of the OX40 agonist ivuxolimab. The receptors here all came from an adult with an advanced solid tumor such as melanoma, head and neck, liver or kidney cancer.

CDR3 amino acids: CASSQDGGASYEQYF. In DNA, the CDR3 is TGTGCCAGCAGCCAAGATGGAGGGGCTTCCTACGAGCAGTACTTC. The V gene is TRBV4-2, the J gene TRBJ2-7; tentative D call: TRBD2 (6 bases). The CDR3 has 15 residues. Germline CDR1 is LGHNA and CDR2 is YNFKEQ. Trimming took off 0 bases at V and 1 base at J, with 10 bases between the two ends.

This clone was seen a few times. The genes are TRBV29-1 and TRBJ2-1; D unresolved. The CDR3 covers 13 residues. The germline CDR1 and CDR2 sequences are SQVTM and ANQGSEA. The V end lost 3 bases, the J end lost 0 bases, and 6 bases lay between the germline ends. The CDR3 sequence is CSVDSSSYNEQFF. Here the CDR3 DNA reads TGCAGCGTTGATAGCAGCTCCTACAATGAGCAGTTCTTC.

V is TRBV6-6 and J is TRBJ2-6; 8 bases are a match to TRBD1. CDR3 length: 14 amino acids. V lost 7 bases and J lost 2; bases outside the gene matches: 1. Germline CDR1 is MNHNY and CDR2 is SVGAGI (reference sequence). The CDR3 DNA is TGTGCCAGCACAGGGGGCGCTGGGGCCAACGTCCTGACTTTC. It translates to CASTGGAGANVLTF.

The chain links TRBV28 to TRBJ2-7; possibly TRBD2 for D (5 bases). The CDR3 is 12 amino acids. Trimming removed 3 bases from V and 7 bases from J, with 10 bases in between. CDR1 and CDR2 (germline): MDHEN, SYDVKM. CDR3 nucleotide sequence: TGTGCCAGCAGTTTCCCCTCGGGGGAGCAGTACTTC. Its translation is CASSFPSGEQYF.

The V and J genes are TRBV14 and TRBJ2-1; 9 bases align to TRBD2. The J segment lost 3 bases and the V segment lost 0 bases, leaving 9 bases of the junction unmatched. The CDR3 extends over 18 amino acids. Germline loops: CDR1 SGHDN, CDR2 FVKESK. CDR3 amino acids: CASSQDSRGGFFYNEQFF. As DNA, the CDR3 is TGTGCCAGCAGCCAAGATTCGCGGGGGGGCTTTTTCTACAATGAGCAGTTCTTC.

This rearrangement joins TRBV30 to TRBJ2-7; 9 bases match TRBD1. CDR1 and CDR2 (germline): GTSNPN, SVGIG (reference sequence). With V trimmed by 0 bases and J by 3 bases, 9 bases remained unmatched. The CDR3 is made up of 16 amino acids. The CDR3 sequence: CAWSVQGQGGYYEQYF. CDR3 in DNA: TGTGCCTGGAGTGTACAGGGACAGGGAGGCTACTACGAGCAGTACTTC.

The rearrangement links TRBV5-6 to TRBJ1-4; D unclear. The V gene lost 4 bases and the J gene lost 6 bases, with 13 bases spanning the gap. Germline loops: CDR1 SGHDT, CDR2 YYEEEE. The CDR3 consists of 14 residues. The CDR3 nucleotides are TGTGCCAGCAGCAAGACCGGGCCCTATGAAAAACTGTTTTTT. Translating it yields CASSKTGPYEKLFF. Looking up the rest from reference TRBV5-6 and TRBJ1-4 gives the full variable domain: DAGVTQSPTHLIKTRGQQVTLRCSPKSGHDTVSWYQQALGQGPQFIFQYYEEEERQRGNFPDRFSGHQFPNYSSELNVNALLLGDSALYLCASSKTGPYEKLFFGSGTQLSVL.

The chain employs TRBV7-7 and TRBJ1-1; D uncertain. V was shortened by 5 bases and J by 5 bases, with 12 bases between the two germline ends. CDR1 is SSHAT, CDR2 FNYEAQ, per germline (reference sequence). This CDR3 spans 13 amino acids. The CDR3 nucleotides read TGTGCCAGCAGCCGTGCCGCGGGGACTGAAGCTTTCTTT. Translated, it gives CASSRAAGTEAFF.

This chain joins TRBV28 and TRBJ2-7; 9 bases are a match to TRBD1. J gave up 5 bases and V 7 bases, and 6 bases lay outside the gene matches. Germline CDR1 and CDR2: MDHEN and SYDVKM. The CDR3 contains 13 residues. The CDR3 loop reads CASTPGTGNEQYF. The DNA for the CDR3 is TGTGCCAGCACCCCAGGGACAGGGAACGAGCAGTACTTC.